A single sample gave rise to the 14 T cell receptor beta chains below, sequenced in a study of blood T cell repertoires in COVID-19. Sequencing used immunoSEQ multiplex PCR; TCRdb keeps in-frame clones, though not all of them. This sample has a few hundred thousand clones; 80% to 90% occur once, and the top ten carry 1.1%. Sequences were obtained from PBMCs or T cells enriched from blood (not recorded which). These receptors came from a man younger than 45 who had recovered from COVID-19.

The chain joins TRBV30 to TRBJ2-3; 7 positions agree with TRBD2. The CDR3 runs to 14 residues. V shed 7 bases and J 2 bases; nucleotides not matched to a gene: 9. Germline lookup yields CDR1 GTSNPN and CDR2 SVGIG (reference sequence). The CDR3 region has the DNA TGTGCCTCTCGCGGGAGCCTTTCCACAGATACGCAGTATTTT. It codes for CASRGSLSTDTQYF.

V and J are TRBV5-8 and TRBJ2-7, with D perhaps TRBD2 (5 bases). CDR1 SGHTS and CDR2 YDEGEE come from the germline V gene. Deletions cut 2 bases from V and 3 bases from J, with 9 bases between. CDR3 length: 13 amino acids. CDR3 in DNA: TGTGCCAGCAGCTTTGAAGCGGACTACGAGCAGTACTTC. Its translation is CASSFEADYEQYF.

The chain has TRBV6-4 and TRBJ1-6; maybe TRBD1 (5 bases). Germline assignment: CDR1 MRHNA and CDR2 SNTAGT. The CDR3 totals 14 residues. V shed 7 bases and J shed 7 bases, with 14 bases lying between them. CDR3 nucleotides: TGTGCCAGCATCCCTAAGACAGCGAATTCACCCCTCCACTTT. This gives the protein CASIPKTANSPLHF.

The rearrangement links TRBV7-2 to TRBJ2-7; 12 nucleotides line up with TRBD2. Per the germline V gene, CDR1 is SGHTA and CDR2 is FQGNSA. V gave up 5 bases and J gave up 4 bases; unmatched junction bases: 15. CDR3 length: 18 amino acids. DNA of the CDR3: TGTGCCAGCAGCCCGACCCTAGCGGGAGGGCCTATTTCTTACGAGCAGTACTTC. The encoded protein is CASSPTLAGGPISYEQYF.

The chain uses TRBV28 and TRBJ2-7; 11 bases are a match to TRBD2. V dropped 0 bases and J dropped 2; count of bases not matched to a gene: 3. The CDR3 is made up of 16 amino acids. Germline V gene data show CDR1 as MDHEN and CDR2 as SYDVKM. This CDR3 is CASSLWGTSGTYEQYF. In nucleotides, the CDR3 is TGTGCCAGCAGTTTATGGGGGACTAGCGGAACCTACGAGCAGTACTTC.

DNA of the CDR3: TGTGCCAGCAGCGCTTCGGAGCGATCCTTCTACGAGCAGTACTTC. Protein sequence: CASSASERSFYEQYF. The chain employs TRBV7-6 and TRBJ2-7; D gene ambiguous. CDR3 length: 15 amino acids. V shed 5 bases and J shed 3 bases, with 17 bases lying between them. Germline CDR1 and CDR2: SGHVS and FNYEAQ.

This chain uses TRBV30 with TRBJ2-1, with a tentative D call TRBD1 (6 bases). This CDR3 region has 13 residues. Germline CDR1 is GTSNPN and CDR2 is SVGIG (reference sequence). V dropped 4 bases and J dropped 6 bases, with 13 bases sitting between them. In DNA form, the CDR3 reads TGTGCCTGGACAACGACAGGCCTCAATGAGCAGTTCTTC. Its protein is CAWTTTGLNEQFF.

The gene calls are TRBV9 and TRBJ1-2; D is uncertain. The V end lost 0 bases, the J end lost 8 bases, and 11 bases lay between the germline ends. CDR1 is SGDLS and CDR2 is YYNGEE in the germline V gene. The CDR3 has 13 amino acids. The CDR3 DNA follows: TGTGCCAGCAGCGTAGAACCCGGGGTCGGCTACACCTTC. It encodes CASSVEPGVGYTF.

J is TRBJ2-7 and V is TRBV10-3; the match to TRBD1 covers 10 bases. The CDR3 extends over 15 amino acids. Germline values: CDR1 ENHRY, CDR2 SYGVKD. Unmatched junction bases numbered 11, after V lost 10 bases and J lost 2 bases. DNA of the CDR3: TGTGCCACTTTTTCCGGGACAGGGGAACCCTACGAGCAGTACTTC. Translation gives CATFSGTGEPYEQYF.

The chain is built from TRBV2 and TRBJ2-5; D possibly corresponds to TRBD1 (6 bases). Trimming left V 8 bases short and J 0 bases short, with 16 bases between. Germline loops: CDR1 SNHLY, CDR2 FYNNEI. The CDR3 contains 15 residues. The CDR3 DNA reads TGTGCCAGCGAATCCAGGGGCTTGTACCAAGAGACCCAGTACTTC. Its translation: CASESRGLYQETQYF. Full variable domain (remainder filled in from reference TRBV2 and TRBJ2-5): EPEVTQTPSHQVTQMGQEVILRCVPISNHLYFYWYRQILGQKVEFLVSFYNNEISEKSEIFDDQFSVERPDGSNFTLKIRSTKLEDSAMYFCASESRGLYQETQYFGPGTRLLVL.

V usage is TRBV19 and J usage is TRBJ1-5; TRBD1 aligns across 7 bases. This CDR3 is 16 amino acids long. The germline V gene encodes CDR1 LNHDA and CDR2 SQIVND (reference sequence). V lost 4 bases to trimming and J lost 11 bases; unmatched junction nucleotides: 17. The CDR3 loop is CASSTAWTGDLSAQHF. The CDR3 nucleotides read TGTGCCAGTAGTACGGCGTGGACAGGCGACTTATCAGCCCAGCATTTT.

This clone occurred a few times. The gene calls are TRBV5-4 and TRBJ1-2; weak D call: TRBD1 (6 bases). Germline V CDR1 and CDR2: SGHNT, YYREEE (reference sequence). The CDR3 totals 13 residues. V was cut by 4 bases and J by 8 bases, with 15 bases left in between. Written as DNA, the CDR3 is TGTGCCAGCAGCCCACAGGGTCGGGGAGGCTACACCTTC. Translating it yields CASSPQGRGGYTF.

J is TRBJ2-7 and V is TRBV2, with D possibly TRBD1 on 5 matching bases. The V end lost 6 bases, the J end lost 0 bases, and 15 bases lay between the germline ends. CDR1 is SNHLY, CDR2 FYNNEI, per germline. This CDR3 comprises 15 residues. CDR3 in amino acids: CASSDTTVSSYEQYF. In nucleotides, the CDR3 is TGTGCCAGCAGCGACACGACAGTAAGCTCCTACGAGCAGTACTTC.

CDR3 bases: TGCGCCAGCAAACTCTCTAGCGGGAGATCAAACGAGCAGTACTTC. It is translated as CASKLSSGRSNEQYF. The rearrangement links TRBV5-1 to TRBJ2-7; 10 bases align to TRBD2. V lost 6 bases, J lost 5 bases, and 11 bases stayed unmatched. The CDR3 length is 15 residues. Per germline, CDR1 SGHRS and CDR2 YFSETQ. Full variable domain (remainder filled in from reference TRBV5-1 and TRBJ2-7): KAGVTQTPRYLIKTRGQQVTLSCSPISGHRSVSWYQQTPGQGLQFLFEYFSETQRNKGNFPGRFSGRQFSNSRSEMNVSTLELGDSALYLCASKLSSGRSNEQYFGPGTRLTVT.